Below are 21 T cell receptor beta chains sequenced from a single sample in a study of cytomegalovirus exposure and HLA in healthy donors. Primers included in the PCR were 60 Vbeta and 13 Jbeta primers. The repertoire was sequenced with immunoSEQ multiplex PCR; TCRdb's copy has only in-frame clones and lacks some. This sample has roughly 80,000 clones; 67% occur once, and the top ten carry 6.5% to 7.5%. The sequenced sample consisted of PBMCs. The receptors here all came from a woman aged 45-65 years in good health and CMV-seropositive.

The chain joins TRBV29-1 to TRBJ1-1; 7 bases match TRBD1. The CDR3 runs to 13 residues. V shed 5 bases and J 0 bases; nucleotides not matched to a gene: 3. Germline assignment: CDR1 SQVTM and CDR2 ANQGSEA. CDR3 in DNA: TGCAGCGTTACGGGACAGATGAACACTGAAGCTTTCTTT. Translation gives CSVTGQMNTEAFF.

This sequence joins TRBV2 and TRBJ1-2, with D unresolved. Germline CDR1 SNHLY, CDR2 FYNNEI. The CDR3 extends over 16 amino acids. V lost 5 bases and J lost 4, with 20 bases in between. The CDR3 reads CASSPFGEGRSYGYTF. CDR3 DNA: TGTGCCAGCAGTCCCTTTGGGGAGGGAAGGAGCTATGGCTACACCTTC.

The rearrangement joins TRBV5-1 to TRBJ2-2; D possibly corresponds to TRBD1 (5 bases). This CDR3 comprises 15 residues. V was cut by 1 base and J by 2 bases, with 9 bases left in between. Germline values: CDR1 SGHRS, CDR2 YFSETQ. The CDR3 bases are TGCGCCAGCAGCTTGTTACAGGAAAACACCGGGGAGCTGTTTTTT. Amino acid sequence: CASSLLQENTGELFF.

CDR3 nucleotides: TGTGCCAGCAGTAATAGCAGGGCGGGCAATCAGCCCCAGCATTTT. Amino acid sequence: CASSNSRAGNQPQHF. The chain joins TRBV27 to TRBJ1-5, with a possible D match to TRBD1 (5 bases). The CDR3 contains 15 residues. Trimming stripped 5 bases from V and 2 bases from J, with 13 bases between. The V gene's germline CDR1 is MNHEY and CDR2 SMNVEV (reference sequence).

V gene TRBV5-3 combines with J gene TRBJ1-5, with 9 bases matching TRBD1. TRBV5-3 is identified as an open reading frame with a role that is uncertain. This CDR3 has 15 residues. Trimming cost V 1 base and J 5 bases; bases outside gene matches: 4. DNA of the CDR3: TGTGCCAGAAGCTTGAACAGGGGGCACCATCAGCCCCAGCATTTT. Translating it yields CARSLNRGHHQPQHF.

The chain employs TRBV5-1 and TRBJ2-1, with a tentative D call TRBD2 (6 bases). V lost 2 bases to trimming and J lost 2 bases, with 11 bases between them. The CDR3 has 15 amino acids. The germline CDR1 and CDR2 sequences are SGHRS and YFSETQ. DNA for the CDR3: TGCGCCAGCAGCTTAAGCGGGCCCCCCTACAATGAGCAGTTCTTC. Translating it yields CASSLSGPPYNEQFF.

The J gene is TRBJ1-5, the V gene TRBV11-2; D is undetermined. V lost 3 bases and J 0 bases, leaving 3 bases between the germline ends. CDR1 and CDR2 (germline): SGHAT, FQNNGV. The CDR3 extends over 13 amino acids. CDR3: CASSFNSNQPQHF. CDR3 sequence (DNA): TGTGCCAGCAGCTTTAATAGCAATCAGCCCCAGCATTTT.

The chain carries TRBV9 and TRBJ1-1; a possible D gene is TRBD1 (6 bases). The V end lost 4 bases, the J end lost 4 bases, and 17 bases lay between the germline ends. The CDR3 loop spans 15 amino acids. Germline CDR1 reads SGDLS; CDR2 reads YYNGEE. The CDR3 spells CASSPQQGIGTEAFF. CDR3 nucleotide sequence: TGTGCCAGCAGCCCTCAACAGGGTATCGGCACTGAAGCTTTCTTT.

The rearrangement links TRBV4-1 to TRBJ2-7; TRBD2 agrees at 7 bases. This CDR3 has 16 residues. Germline assignment: CDR1 MGHRA and CDR2 YSYEKL. The V gene end was trimmed by 0 bases and the J gene end by 0 bases; junction bases not matched to a gene: 5. CDR3 sequence (DNA): TGCGCCAGCAGCCAAGAAGCTAGCGGTGGCTCCTACGAGCAGTACTTC. Amino acid sequence: CASSQEASGGSYEQYF.

The V gene is TRBV12-5, the J gene TRBJ2-6; possible D gene TRBD1, 5 bases. V was cut by 2 bases and J by 4 bases, with 15 bases left in between. The CDR3 loop spans 17 amino acids. Germline V gene lookup returns CDR1 LGHNT and CDR2 FRNRAP. The CDR3 DNA is TGTGCTAGTGGTTTGTCGGATAGGGGATCCGGGGCCAACGTCCTGACTTTC. It specifies CASGLSDRGSGANVLTF.

The chain links TRBV5-1 to TRBJ2-2; D ambiguous. V shed 0 bases and J shed 1 base, with 10 bases lying between them. CDR3 size: 16 residues. In germline, CDR1 is SGHRS, CDR2 YFSETQ. The DNA for the CDR3 is TGCGCCAGCAGCTTGGGTACCAAACTGAACACCGGGGAGCTGTTTTTT. Its translation is CASSLGTKLNTGELFF.

The CDR3 region has the DNA TGTGCCAGCAGCCCCGAGACAGGGGGAGATGAAAAACTGTTTTTT. It translates to CASSPETGGDEKLFF. This sequence joins TRBV5-6 and TRBJ1-4; TRBD1 matches at 9 bases. V was clipped by 4 bases and J by 6 bases; unmatched bases: 7. This CDR3 spans 15 amino acids. The germline V gene encodes CDR1 SGHDT and CDR2 YYEEEE. Based on the CDR3 plus reference TRBV5-6 and TRBJ1-4, the full variable domain is DAGVTQSPTHLIKTRGQQVTLRCSPKSGHDTVSWYQQALGQGPQFIFQYYEEEERQRGNFPDRFSGHQFPNYSSELNVNALLLGDSALYLCASSPETGGDEKLFFGSGTQLSVL.

CDR3 sequence reads: CATSKTGFSWGNTIYF. The CDR3 DNA sequence: TGTGCCACCAGCAAGACAGGGTTTTCGTGGGGAAACACCATATATTTT. The gene calls are TRBV15 and TRBJ1-3, with 7 positions matching TRBD1. The CDR3 is 16 residues long. Germline CDR1 reads LNHNV; CDR2 reads YYDKDF (reference sequence). With 4 bases clipped from V and 4 bases from J, the junction kept 10 bases outside the gene matches.

This clone was counted between two and nine times. V usage is TRBV5-1 and J usage is TRBJ2-5; 9 bases fit TRBD1. V lost 0 bases and J lost 3; bases outside the gene matches: 3. Per the germline V gene, CDR1 is SGHRS and CDR2 is YFSETQ. The CDR3 extends over 15 amino acids. The CDR3 DNA follows: TGCGCCAGCAGCTTGGCCGGGACAGGGAAAGAGACCCAGTACTTC. Translated, it gives CASSLAGTGKETQYF.

The V and J genes are TRBV5-1 and TRBJ1-1; D gene unclear. Germline values: CDR1 SGHRS, CDR2 YFSETQ. The CDR3 is 15 residues long. Trimming pared 0 bases from V and 0 bases from J, leaving 9 bases between. The CDR3 reads CASSLESGMNTEAFF. The CDR3 DNA is TGCGCCAGCAGCTTGGAATCAGGTATGAACACTGAAGCTTTCTTT.

The rearrangement joins TRBV29-1 to TRBJ2-2; TRBD1 is a possible D gene (5 bases). Looked up from germline, CDR1 is SQVTM and CDR2 is ANQGSEA. CDR3 length equals 12 residues. Trimming shortened V by 6 bases and J by 6 bases, and 11 bases separated the two germline ends. The CDR3 spells CSVGQGPGELFF. CDR3 in DNA: TGCAGCGTGGGGCAAGGACCCGGGGAGCTGTTTTTT.

The rearrangement joins TRBV11-2 to TRBJ1-3; TRBD1 might be the D (5 bases). This CDR3 is 15 amino acids long. Deletions cut 4 bases from V and 3 bases from J, with 13 bases between. The germline gives CDR1 SGHAT, CDR2 FQNNGV. The CDR3 reads CASSWQGWGGNTIYF. The CDR3 DNA reads TGTGCCAGCAGCTGGCAGGGTTGGGGTGGAAACACCATATATTTT.

The CDR3 nucleotides read TGTGCCAGCAGCTTGGCCTTGGGACTAGGTGGATTTGATACGCAGTATTTT. Protein: CASSLALGLGGFDTQYF. The rearrangement links TRBV5-6 to TRBJ2-3; 8 bases match TRBD2. This CDR3 region has 17 residues. Germline CDR1 is SGHDT and CDR2 is YYEEEE. After removal of 0 bases from V and 6 bases from J, the junction contained 12 bases not matched to a gene.

The chain links TRBV5-6 to TRBJ1-3; no clear D. The CDR3 has 15 residues. From germline, CDR1 is SGHDT and CDR2 YYEEEE. V lost 6 bases and J lost 0, with 13 bases in between. For the CDR3, the DNA is TGTGCCAGCACCTTTAACACGTTCTCTGGAAACACCATATATTTT. It translates to CASTFNTFSGNTIYF. Full variable domain (remainder filled in from reference TRBV5-6 and TRBJ1-3): DAGVTQSPTHLIKTRGQQVTLRCSPKSGHDTVSWYQQALGQGPQFIFQYYEEEERQRGNFPDRFSGHQFPNYSSELNVNALLLGDSALYLCASTFNTFSGNTIYFGEGSWLTVV.

This clone was counted only a few times. CDR3 sequence: CASSLESPRDPNEKLFF. The CDR3 coding sequence is TGTGCCAGCAGCTTGGAATCCCCCAGGGATCCTAATGAAAAACTGTTTTTT. The V call is TRBV5-5, the J call TRBJ1-4, with D tentatively TRBD1 (5 bases). Germline V gives CDR1 SGHKS, CDR2 YYEKEE (reference sequence). This CDR3 contains 17 residues. The V end was cut by 0 bases, the J end by 3 bases, with 15 bases between.

This clone was observed a few times. The chain couples TRBV5-4 to TRBJ2-7, with TRBD2 matching 11 bases. Germline CDR1 reads SGHNT; CDR2 reads YYREEE (reference sequence). The V gene end was trimmed by 4 bases and the J gene end by 3 bases; junction bases not matched to a gene: 6. This CDR3 has 15 residues. This CDR3 reads CASSTGTSGDYEQYV. CDR3 DNA sequence: TGTGCCAGCAGCACCGGGACTAGCGGAGACTACGAGCAGTACGTC.